Listed here are 20 T cell receptor beta chains from one sample, sequenced in a study of blood T cell repertoires in COVID-19. Sequencing was performed with immunoSEQ multiplex PCR; in TCRdb, only in-frame clones are kept and a portion is missing. The table includes under 200,000 clones, approximately 79% detected once. Input material: peripheral blood. These receptors were collected from a woman older than 75 with acute or convalescent COVID-19.

The chain employs TRBV6-6 and TRBJ2-5; possible D gene TRBD1, 6 bases. V lost 6 bases, J lost 7 bases, and 15 bases lay in between. The CDR3 has 13 residues. Germline V CDR1 and CDR2: MNHNY, SVGAGI (reference sequence). CDR3 coding DNA: TGTGCCAGCAGCCAGACAGGAGAGGGGACCCAGTACTTC. It codes for CASSQTGEGTQYF.

This chain connects TRBV28 to TRBJ2-5, with 8 bases identical to TRBD2. The CDR3 consists of 16 residues. V lost 5 bases to trimming and J lost 5 bases; unmatched junction nucleotides: 13. Germline loops: CDR1 MDHEN, CDR2 SYDVKM. The CDR3 loop reads CASSPGASGYAETQYF. The CDR3 DNA reads as TGTGCCAGCAGTCCTGGGGCTAGCGGGTACGCCGAGACCCAGTACTTC.

The rearrangement links TRBV9 to TRBJ2-5; D unresolved. The CDR3 is 14 residues long. Germline V gives CDR1 SGDLS, CDR2 YYNGEE. V lost 1 base and J lost 0, with 7 bases in between. CDR3 loop: CASSVTPHQETQYF. The DNA of the CDR3 is TGTGCCAGCAGCGTAACTCCACACCAAGAGACCCAGTACTTC. The whole variable domain, filled in from reference TRBV9 and TRBJ2-5, reads DSGVTQTPKHLITATGQRVTLRCSPRSGDLSVYWYQQSLDQGLQFLIQYYNGEERAKGNILERFSAQQFPDLHSELNLSSLELGDSALYFCASSVTPHQETQYFGPGTRLLVL.

The V and J genes are TRBV5-1 and TRBJ2-5; 7 nucleotides line up with TRBD2. Trimming cost V 0 bases and J 2 bases; bases outside gene matches: 7. Germline V gene lookup returns CDR1 SGHRS and CDR2 YFSETQ. This CDR3 is built from 16 residues. The CDR3 loop is CASSLGALAEQETQYF. In DNA form, the CDR3 reads TGCGCCAGCAGCTTGGGGGCTCTAGCGGAACAAGAGACCCAGTACTTC.

This clone was counted at least ten times. J is TRBJ2-7 and V is TRBV4-1; a possible D gene is TRBD2 (7 bases). The ends were cut back, 4 bases at V and 0 bases at J, with 19 bases in the middle. The CDR3 consists of 17 residues. CDR1 and CDR2 (germline): MGHRA, YSYEKL. This CDR3 reads CASSRTTGGGSSYEQYF. The CDR3 coding sequence is TGCGCCAGCAGCCGCACGACAGGTGGCGGGAGCTCCTACGAGCAGTACTTC.

This chain links TRBV19 with TRBJ2-3; D might be TRBD2 (6 bases). The CDR3 extends over 14 amino acids. V gave up 3 bases and J gave up 4 bases, with 11 bases separating them. CDR1 and CDR2 (germline): LNHDA, SQIVND (reference sequence). The CDR3: CASSIRGSADTQYF. The CDR3 nucleotides read TGTGCCAGTAGTATCCGGGGGAGTGCAGATACGCAGTATTTT. Together with reference TRBV19 and TRBJ2-3, the CDR3 gives the full variable domain: DGGITQSPKYLFRKEGQNVTLSCEQNLNHDAMYWYRQDPGQGLRLIYYSQIVNDFQKGDIAEGYSVSREKKESFPLTVTSAQKNPTAFYLCASSIRGSADTQYFGPGTRLTVL.

The chain links TRBV19 to TRBJ2-2; 7 bases are shared with TRBD2. The CDR3 covers 15 residues. Per germline, CDR1 LNHDA and CDR2 SQIVND (reference sequence). J lost 3 bases, V lost 1 base, and 2 bases had no gene match. The CDR3 loop reads CASSIGAGDTGELFF. The CDR3 bases are TGTGCCAGTAGTATAGGGGCGGGAGACACCGGGGAGCTGTTTTTT.

The chain has TRBV24-1 and TRBJ2-5; possible D gene TRBD2, 6 bases. The CDR3 consists of 16 residues. Deletions cut 0 bases from V and 1 base from J, with 11 bases between. Germline V gene data show CDR1 as KGHDR and CDR2 as SFDVKD. CDR3 in amino acids: CATSDLAGSGQETQYF. CDR3 in DNA: TGTGCCACCAGTGATTTGGCCGGGAGTGGCCAAGAGACCCAGTACTTC.

The sample holds one count of this clone. This chain connects TRBV18 to TRBJ2-7; D is undetermined. In germline, CDR1 is KGHSH, CDR2 LQKENI. The V end was cut by 0 bases, the J end by 6 bases, with 9 bases between. CDR3 length: 13 amino acids. CDR3 nucleotide sequence: TGTGCCAGCTCACCACCCCACCTCGGCGAGCAGTACTTC. Protein sequence: CASSPPHLGEQYF.

The gene calls are TRBV7-2 and TRBJ2-7; 7 bases align to TRBD1. The CDR3 contains 15 residues. V lost 5 bases and J lost 2; bases outside the gene matches: 9. Germline CDR1 reads SGHTA; CDR2 reads FQGNSA. The CDR3 DNA reads TGTGCCAGCAGCCGCAGGGACAGTTCTACCTACGAGCAGTACTTC. Residues: CASSRRDSSTYEQYF.

V is TRBV27 and J is TRBJ1-6, with TRBD1 matching 7 bases. The CDR3 is 16 residues long. CDR1 MNHEY and CDR2 SMNVEV come from the germline V gene (reference sequence). The junction had 5 bases not matched to a gene; V was cut back by 6 bases and J by 0 bases. CDR3 sequence reads: CASSKDRASYNSPLHF. The CDR3, as DNA: TGTGCCAGCAGCAAAGACAGGGCCTCCTATAATTCACCCCTCCACTTT.

The rearrangement joins TRBV30 to TRBJ1-5; no reliable D call. The germline gives CDR1 GTSNPN, CDR2 SVGIG (reference sequence). The CDR3 sequence is 12 residues long. V was pared by 2 bases and J by 9 bases, with 11 bases between. The CDR3 region has the DNA TGTGCCTGGAGTTTTACTTTAACGCCCCAGCATTTT. It codes for CAWSFTLTPQHF. Full variable domain (outside the CDR3, taken from reference TRBV30 and TRBJ1-5): SQTIHQWPATLVQPVGSPLSLECTVEGTSNPNLYWYRQAAGRGLQLLFYSVGIGQISSEVPQNLSASRPQDRQFILSSKKLLLSDSGFYLCAWSFTLTPQHFGDGTRLSIL.

The rearrangement links TRBV9 to TRBJ1-3, with TRBD1 as a possible D gene (6 bases). Per germline, CDR1 SGDLS and CDR2 YYNGEE. Trimming pared 3 bases from V and 4 bases from J, leaving 14 bases between. This CDR3 comprises 15 residues. The CDR3 loop is CASSELDRIGNTIYF. The DNA for the CDR3 is TGTGCCAGCAGCGAGCTAGACAGGATAGGAAACACCATATATTTT.

This rearrangement joins TRBV20-1 to TRBJ2-5; D is possibly TRBD1 (5 bases). CDR1 is DFQATT and CDR2 is SNEGSKA in the germline V gene (reference sequence). The CDR3 length is 10 residues. V shed 4 bases and J shed 5 bases, with 5 bases lying between them. The CDR3 region has the DNA TGCAGTGCTACAGGGGAGACCCAGTACTTC. It is translated as CSATGETQYF.

The gene calls are TRBV5-8 and TRBJ1-4, with D tentatively TRBD1 (6 bases). Trimming left V 0 bases short and J 4 bases short, with 13 bases between. Germline CDR1 and CDR2: SGHTS and YDEGEE. The CDR3 loop spans 16 amino acids. In nucleotides, the CDR3 is TGTGCCAGCAGCTTGGGTTCTCGGACAGATAATGAAAAACTGTTTTTT. Its protein is CASSLGSRTDNEKLFF.

The chain is built from TRBV28 and TRBJ1-5; D is unclear. The CDR3 runs to 15 residues. Per the germline V gene, CDR1 is MDHEN and CDR2 is SYDVKM. Trimming took 2 bases from V and 2 from J, leaving 10 bases between them. CDR3 DNA sequence: TGTGCCAGCAGTTTAGGGCAGACCGGCAATCAGCCCCAGCATTTT. This encodes CASSLGQTGNQPQHF.

Only one count was recorded for this clone. V and J are TRBV7-8 and TRBJ2-1; D gene unclear. There are 16 residues in the CDR3. Germline CDR1 SGHVS, CDR2 FQNEAQ. V lost 0 bases and J 0 bases, leaving 9 bases between the germline ends. CDR3 residues: CASSLAQAGSYNEQFF. Here the CDR3 DNA reads TGTGCCAGCAGCTTAGCGCAGGCCGGCTCCTACAATGAGCAGTTCTTC.

The chain recombines TRBV19 with TRBJ2-1, with a possible D match to TRBD1 (5 bases). V shed 1 base and J shed 8 bases, with 12 bases lying between them. Looked up from germline, CDR1 is LNHDA and CDR2 is SQIVND (reference sequence). This CDR3 comprises 14 residues. DNA for the CDR3: TGTGCCAGTAGTATAGCCCTTGACAGTTATGAGCAGTTCTTC. Amino acid sequence: CASSIALDSYEQFF.

The V gene is TRBV2, the J gene TRBJ2-1; TRBD1 agrees at 9 bases. Germline V CDR1 and CDR2: SNHLY, FYNNEI. Losses at the gene ends were 5 bases for V and 9 bases for J; bases not matched to a gene: 14. The CDR3 length is 16 residues. The CDR3 loop is CASSLYGTGSFGEQFF. The CDR3 DNA reads TGTGCCAGCAGTTTGTACGGGACAGGGTCTTTCGGTGAGCAGTTCTTC.

The chain couples TRBV4-1 to TRBJ1-1; no firm D call. Per germline, CDR1 MGHRA and CDR2 YSYEKL. Trimming stripped 1 base from V and 5 bases from J, with 11 bases between. The CDR3 spans 14 residues. CDR3 sequence: CASSQGDVRTEAFF. CDR3 nucleotide sequence: TGCGCCAGCAGCCAAGGTGACGTGAGGACTGAAGCTTTCTTT.